The 15 T cell receptor beta chains in this list originate from one sample, sequenced in a study of blood T cell repertoires in COVID-19. The data were produced by immunoSEQ multiplex PCR, yet TCRdb's version contains in-frame clones alone and is incomplete. The sample has more than 300,000 clones, around 88% seen once; the top ten hold 1.6%. The sample consisted of peripheral blood. The receptors shown here come from a woman aged 30 to 39 with COVID-19, enrolled during active disease.

V and J are TRBV11-2 and TRBJ1-1; the D gene is possibly TRBD1 (5 bases). Germline CDR1 and CDR2: SGHAT and FQNNGV. This CDR3 contains 15 residues. V was clipped by 1 base and J by 0 bases, with 9 bases between them. This CDR3 is CASSLARTLNTEAFF. DNA of the CDR3: TGTGCCAGCAGCTTAGCGCGGACACTGAACACTGAAGCTTTCTTT.

V usage is TRBV6-5 and J usage is TRBJ1-1; 10 bases match TRBD1. Germline CDR1 is MNHEY and CDR2 is SVGAGI. This CDR3 has 15 amino acids. V shed 2 bases and J 4 bases; nucleotides not matched to a gene: 4. CDR3 sequence: CASSYTRDRGTEAFF. In nucleotides, the CDR3 is TGTGCCAGCAGTTACACCCGGGACAGGGGCACTGAAGCTTTCTTT.

The table lists this clone with a count of one. The rearrangement uses TRBV7-2 and TRBJ1-5; 10 bases match TRBD1. The CDR3 is 16 amino acids. V shed 3 bases and J 6 bases; nucleotides not matched to a gene: 8. Germline V gene lookup returns CDR1 SGHTA and CDR2 FQGNSA. CDR3 in amino acids: CASSFTDRGHGQPQHF. CDR3 coding DNA: TGTGCCAGCAGCTTTACTGACAGGGGGCATGGTCAGCCCCAGCATTTT.

The chain uses TRBV19 and TRBJ1-3; D not resolved. V was pared by 6 bases and J by 1 base, with 7 bases between. CDR3 length: 13 residues. Looked up from germline, CDR1 is LNHDA and CDR2 is SQIVND (reference sequence). The CDR3 DNA is TGTGCCAGTAGGATATCTTCTGGAAACACCATATATTTT. Its protein product is CASRISSGNTIYF.

This chain joins TRBV6-5 and TRBJ1-2, with a tentative D call TRBD1 (5 bases). CDR3 length: 14 residues. Germline CDR1 MNHEY, CDR2 SVGAGI. Trimming took 4 bases from V and 4 from J, leaving 13 bases between them. DNA for the CDR3: TGTGCCAGCAGTTTGACAGCTAGTTTCTATGGCTACACCTTC. This translates into CASSLTASFYGYTF.

This clone was detected a few times. The rearrangement links TRBV14 to TRBJ2-3; 8 nucleotides agree with TRBD2. Germline-derived CDR1 and CDR2 are SGHDN and FVKESK. Germline trimming cut 4 bases from V and 6 bases from J; bases unmatched to any gene: 0. The CDR3 has 12 residues. CDR3 DNA: TGTGCCAGCAGCCCTAGCGGGGATACGCAGTATTTT. It specifies CASSPSGDTQYF.

The chain uses TRBV21-1 and TRBJ2-3; the DNA was not used to check the table's D call, TRBD2. TRBV21-1 is assigned pseudogene status. The CDR3 is 20 amino acids. CDR3 protein: CARGTGEGLAGGYSTDTQYF. The CDR3 nucleotides read TGTGCCAGGGGCACAGGGGAAGGGCTAGCGGGGGGATATAGCACAGATACGCAGTATTTT.

V is TRBV5-8 and J is TRBJ2-1; 10 bases are a match to TRBD2. CDR1 and CDR2 (germline): SGHTS, YDEGEE. The trim removed 4 bases at V and 8 bases at J, leaving 3 bases unmatched. This CDR3 is built from 13 residues. The CDR3 region has the DNA TGTGCCAGCAGCCCCGGGACTAGCGATGAGCAGTTCTTC. It yields the protein CASSPGTSDEQFF. The variable domain in full, with the rest retrieved from reference TRBV5-8 and TRBJ2-1, is EAGVTQSPTHLIKTRGQQATLRCSPISGHTSVYWYQQALGLGLQFLLWYDEGEERNRGNFPPRFSGRQFPNYSSELNVNALELEDSALYLCASSPGTSDEQFFGPGTRLTVL.

CDR3 sequence: CASVAGGSTDTQYF. The CDR3 bases are TGTGCCAGCGTGGCGGGGGGGAGCACAGATACGCAGTATTTT. The rearrangement joins TRBV2 to TRBJ2-3; 9 bases line up with TRBD2. The CDR3 spans 14 residues. V was pared by 8 bases and J by 0 bases, with 3 bases of the junction left unmatched. Germline V gene data show CDR1 as SNHLY and CDR2 as FYNNEI.

V is TRBV7-6 and J is TRBJ1-3, with D unresolved. V dropped 1 base and J dropped 2 bases, with 12 bases sitting between them. There are 16 residues in the CDR3. Germline loops: CDR1 SGHVS, CDR2 FNYEAQ. This chain's CDR3 is CASSLGEAVTGNTIYF. CDR3 DNA sequence: TGTGCCAGCAGCTTAGGCGAAGCGGTTACTGGAAACACCATATATTTT.

V usage is TRBV7-8 and J usage is TRBJ1-1; D uncertain. Trimming pared 5 bases from V and 0 bases from J, leaving 7 bases between. The germline CDR1 and CDR2 sequences are SGHVS and FQNEAQ. The CDR3 spans 13 residues. The chain's CDR3 is CASSATMNTEAFF. The CDR3 DNA reads as TGTGCCAGCAGCGCAACAATGAACACTGAAGCTTTCTTT.

The V call is TRBV2, the J call TRBJ2-1, with 7 bases aligning to TRBD2. The CDR3 has 15 residues. Unmatched junction bases numbered 5, after V lost 6 bases and J lost 0 bases. Germline V gene lookup returns CDR1 SNHLY and CDR2 FYNNEI. The CDR3 is CASSLGTTSYNEQFF. Here the CDR3 DNA reads TGTGCCAGCAGCCTCGGGACTACCTCCTACAATGAGCAGTTCTTC. Combining the CDR3 with reference TRBV2 and TRBJ2-1 gives the whole variable domain EPEVTQTPSHQVTQMGQEVILRCVPISNHLYFYWYRQILGQKVEFLVSFYNNEISEKSEIFDDQFSVERPDGSNFTLKIRSTKLEDSAMYFCASSLGTTSYNEQFFGPGTRLTVL.

V and J are TRBV25-1 and TRBJ2-7, with 8 positions matching TRBD1. Germline-derived CDR1 and CDR2 are MGHDK and SYGVNS. The CDR3 loop spans 16 amino acids. The CDR3 DNA reads as TGTGCTATAAAAAAACGACAGGGGCTCGTGGGCTACGAGCAGTACGTC. The encoded protein is CAIKKRQGLVGYEQYV.

This clone has just a few counts. The V call is TRBV21-1, the J call TRBJ1-1. TRBV21-1 is a documented pseudogene. The length of the CDR3 is 13 residues. CDR3 nucleotide sequence: TGTGCCAGCATCCGGGGGGCAGGCACTGAAGCTTTCTTT. Translating it yields CASIRGAGTEAFF.

This clone was picked up one time. V and J are TRBV19 and TRBJ1-2, with D perhaps matching TRBD1 (6 bases). CDR3 size: 13 residues. Germline CDR1 LNHDA, CDR2 SQIVND (reference sequence). With 5 bases removed from V and 1 base from J, the gap between germline ends came to 8 bases. The CDR3 nucleotides are TGTGCCAGTAGTTGGACAGATAACTATGGCTACACCTTC. Protein: CASSWTDNYGYTF.